Described below is a single T cell receptor beta chain sequence and its context. This entry belongs to a study of blood T cell repertoires in COVID-19. Study-level information: Acute-phase and convalescent COVID-19 samples originated in the United States, Italy and Spain. Sample material is recorded as cDNA or gDNA derived from T cells, B-cell-depleted T cells, or PBMCs.

The CDR3 is 17 residues long. V lost 2 bases to trimming and J lost 5 bases, with 22 bases between them. Germline lookup yields CDR1 SGHKS and CDR2 YYEKEE (reference sequence). Original data processing: Amplification of reference gene primers provided the estimated nucleated cell counts. The data were produced by immunoSEQ multiplex PCR, yet TCRdb's version contains in-frame clones alone and is incomplete. V, J and clone size reflect that table, while D and trimming were determined from the DNA. The sample holds over 65,000 clones, roughly 90% seen once. This receptor was taken from an older woman with acute or convalescent COVID-19. Sequencing was done on a sample of peripheral blood. The genes are TRBV5-5 and TRBJ2-5, with D possibly matching TRBD2 (5 bases). CDR3 DNA sequence: TGTGCCAGCAGCTTAGGTGTCGGGATGGGGTCGGTGGAGACCCAGTACTTC. Encoded protein: CASSLGVGMGSVETQYF.